The TCR beta chain under discussion was sequenced for a study of blood T cell repertoires in COVID-19. About the research overall: Acute and convalescent COVID-19 samples came from the United States, Italy and Spain. PBMCs, B-cell-depleted T cells, or T cells provided the cDNA or gDNA that made up the material.

This clone was seen a few times. Authors' analysis steps: Amplification of reference gene primers was used by the study to estimate nucleated cell counts. Libraries were prepared by immunoSEQ multiplex PCR; TCRdb keeps only in-frame clonotypes and omits some of them. V and J calls plus clone size are reproduced from that table; the DNA served to infer D and trimming. The sample consists of approximately 250,000 clones, 84% of them appearing once. The germline CDR1 and CDR2 sequences are SGHRS and YFSETQ. V lost 0 bases and J lost 7, with 11 bases in between. The CDR3 contains 15 residues. The specimen sequenced was peripheral blood. The rearrangement links TRBV5-1 to TRBJ1-6; no definite D call. The sequence came from a woman aged 40 to 50 who had recovered from COVID-19. Written as DNA, the CDR3 is TGCGCCAGCAGCTTGGGGATGGGCAGCAATTCACCCCTCCACTTT. This encodes CASSLGMGSNSPLHF.